These T cell receptor beta chains were read from a single sample in a study of blood T cell repertoires in COVID-19. Method: immunoSEQ multiplex PCR; TCRdb's copy keeps in-frame clones and lacks some. The profile covers about 270,000 clones, with 80% to 95% appearing a single time and approximately 2.5% taken by the ten largest. Sequencing input: peripheral blood. The source is a person aged 18-35 years with COVID-19, enrolled during active disease. The CDR3 runs from the conserved cysteine through the conserved F or W. The order of the fields is J gene, V gene, D gene, clone size, CDR3 protein, CDR3 DNA. The D gene is left open where the match is weak. Clone size is not always given. Where it is, it says once, few, many or a class for expanded clones.

J gene: TRBJ2-5; V gene: TRBV30; D gene: NA; clone size: NA; CDR3 protein: CAWSVLLNQETQYF; CDR3 DNA: TGTGCCTGGAGTGTACTACTGAACCAAGAGACCCAGTACTTC
J gene: TRBJ1-5; V gene: TRBV11-2; D gene: NA; clone size: NA; CDR3 protein: CASSPGGGPQHF; CDR3 DNA: TGTGCCAGCAGCCCCGGTGGAGGGCCCCAGCATTTT
J gene: TRBJ2-3; V gene: TRBV19; D gene: TRBD1; clone size: NA; CDR3 protein: CASRTGTGMYTQYF; CDR3 DNA: TGTGCCAGTAGGACCGGGACAGGGATGTATACGCAGTATTTT
J gene: TRBJ2-4; V gene: TRBV4-3; D gene: NA; clone size: NA; CDR3 protein: CASSQDPRGGNIQYF; CDR3 DNA: TGCGCCAGCAGCCAAGATCCAAGGGGGGGCAACATTCAGTACTTC
J gene: TRBJ2-3; V gene: TRBV24-1; D gene: TRBD2; clone size: NA; CDR3 protein: CATSDFAGGFGTQYF; CDR3 DNA: TGTGCCACCAGTGATTTCGCGGGAGGATTTGGAACGCAGTATTTT
J gene: TRBJ2-7; V gene: TRBV7-8; D gene: NA; clone size: NA; CDR3 protein: CASSLAPLYEQYF; CDR3 DNA: TGTGCCAGCAGCTTAGCGCCACTCTACGAGCAGTACTTC
J gene: TRBJ2-5; V gene: TRBV19; D gene: NA; clone size: NA; CDR3 protein: CASSTTSRGETQYF; CDR3 DNA: TGTGCCAGTAGTACGACGTCTAGGGGAGAGACCCAGTACTTC
J gene: TRBJ2-7; V gene: TRBV7-9; D gene: TRBD2; clone size: once; CDR3 protein: CASSLSGLGENEQYF; CDR3 DNA: TGTGCCAGCAGCTTATCAGGACTAGGCGAAAACGAGCAGTACTTC
J gene: TRBJ1-2; V gene: TRBV7-9; D gene: NA; clone size: NA; CDR3 protein: CASSSLGADYGYTF; CDR3 DNA: TGTGCCAGCAGCTCTTTGGGGGCAGACTATGGCTACACCTTC
J gene: TRBJ2-3; V gene: TRBV7-2; D gene: NA; clone size: once; CDR3 protein: CASSLGLLITDTQYF; CDR3 DNA: TGTGCCAGCAGCTTGGGACTCCTGATCACAGATACGCAGTATTTT
J gene: TRBJ1-6; V gene: TRBV5-1; D gene: TRBD1; clone size: NA; CDR3 protein: CASSPGQPNSPLHF; CDR3 DNA: TGCGCCAGCAGCCCGGGACAGCCGAATTCACCCCTCCACTTT
J gene: TRBJ2-3; V gene: TRBV5-4; D gene: TRBD2; clone size: NA; CDR3 protein: CASSSGTSGSLGDTQYF; CDR3 DNA: TGTGCCAGCAGCTCTGGGACTAGCGGGAGCCTGGGAGATACGCAGTATTTT
J gene: TRBJ2-7; V gene: TRBV11-2; D gene: TRBD1; clone size: NA; CDR3 protein: CASSHGQGAYEQYF; CDR3 DNA: TGTGCCAGCAGCCATGGGCAGGGGGCCTACGAGCAGTACTTC
J gene: TRBJ1-6; V gene: TRBV3-1/TRBV3-2; D gene: NA; clone size: NA; CDR3 protein: CASTRGGGEGPLHF; CDR3 DNA: TGTGCCAGCACCCGAGGTGGCGGCGAGGGACCCCTCCACTTT
J gene: TRBJ2-3; V gene: TRBV2; D gene: NA; clone size: NA; CDR3 protein: CASSGRTASTDTQYF; CDR3 DNA: TGTGCCAGCAGCGGGAGGACAGCTAGCACAGATACGCAGTATTTT
J gene: TRBJ1-1; V gene: TRBV9; D gene: TRBD1; clone size: once; CDR3 protein: CASSFGTGNTEAFF; CDR3 DNA: TGTGCCAGCAGCTTCGGGACAGGGAACACTGAAGCTTTCTTT
J gene: TRBJ1-3; V gene: TRBV7-2; D gene: NA; clone size: NA; CDR3 protein: CASSLGGTGNTIYF; CDR3 DNA: TGTGCCAGCAGCTTAGGAGGAACTGGAAACACCATATATTTT
J gene: TRBJ2-5; V gene: TRBV5-1; D gene: NA; clone size: NA; CDR3 protein: CASSFTGEETQYF; CDR3 DNA: TGCGCCAGCAGCTTTACGGGGGAAGAGACCCAGTACTTC
J gene: TRBJ1-3; V gene: TRBV5-1; D gene: NA; clone size: NA; CDR3 protein: CASRGTGSGNTIYF; CDR3 DNA: TGCGCCAGCCGCGGTACAGGTTCTGGAAACACCATATATTTT
J gene: TRBJ1-2; V gene: TRBV9; D gene: NA; clone size: NA; CDR3 protein: CASSVGGDSYGYTF; CDR3 DNA: TGTGCCAGCAGCGTAGGAGGAGATTCCTATGGCTACACCTTC
J gene: TRBJ2-7; V gene: TRBV3-1/TRBV3-2; D gene: TRBD2; clone size: NA; CDR3 protein: CASSQGRMTSGRARESTYEQYF; CDR3 DNA: TGTGCCAGCAGCCAAGGGCGGATGACTAGCGGGAGGGCACGAGAAAGCACCTACGAGCAGTACTTC
J gene: TRBJ2-3; V gene: TRBV21-1; D gene: NA; clone size: NA; CDR3 protein: CASSKAGGRGIGTDTQYF; CDR3 DNA: TGTGCCAGCAGCAAAGCCGGCGGAAGGGGGATCGGCACAGATACGCAGTATTTT
J gene: TRBJ2-5; V gene: TRBV7-2; D gene: TRBD2; clone size: NA; CDR3 protein: CASSQDRGSKTQYF; CDR3 DNA: TGTGCCAGCAGCCAGGATCGCGGGAGTAAGACCCAGTACTTC
J gene: TRBJ2-1; V gene: TRBV6-1; D gene: NA; clone size: NA; CDR3 protein: CASSEALLTEQFF; CDR3 DNA: TGTGCCAGCAGTGAAGCGCTTCTAACGGAGCAGTTCTTC
J gene: TRBJ1-1; V gene: TRBV7-9; D gene: TRBD1; clone size: NA; CDR3 protein: CASSYTGARTEAFF; CDR3 DNA: TGTGCCAGCAGCTATACAGGGGCCCGGACTGAAGCTTTCTTT
J gene: TRBJ1-4; V gene: TRBV28; D gene: NA; clone size: NA; CDR3 protein: CASSLHPGKADEKLFF; CDR3 DNA: TGTGCCAGCAGTTTGCATCCGGGAAAGGCGGATGAAAAACTGTTTTTT
J gene: TRBJ1-5; V gene: TRBV7-9; D gene: NA; clone size: NA; CDR3 protein: CASSPPSGVRHF; CDR3 DNA: TGTGCCAGCAGCCCCCCCTCGGGGGTTAGGCATTTT
J gene: TRBJ2-1; V gene: TRBV18; D gene: TRBD2; clone size: NA; CDR3 protein: CASSLAGGMGEQFF; CDR3 DNA: TGTGCCAGCTCACTAGCGGGAGGTATGGGTGAGCAGTTCTTC
J gene: TRBJ2-1; V gene: TRBV5-6; D gene: TRBD2; clone size: NA; CDR3 protein: CASSPLAGGRNEQFF; CDR3 DNA: TGTGCCAGCAGCCCTCTAGCGGGAGGACGCAATGAGCAGTTCTTC
J gene: TRBJ2-7; V gene: TRBV5-1; D gene: TRBD1; clone size: few; CDR3 protein: CASSRDRGYEQYF; CDR3 DNA: TGCGCCAGCAGCAGGGACAGGGGGTACGAGCAGTACTTC
J gene: TRBJ2-1; V gene: TRBV7-2; D gene: TRBD1; clone size: NA; CDR3 protein: CASSLLSGTGYNNEQFF; CDR3 DNA: TGTGCCAGCAGCTTACTCTCCGGGACAGGATATAACAATGAGCAGTTCTTC
J gene: TRBJ1-2; V gene: TRBV19; D gene: NA; clone size: NA; CDR3 protein: CASSMYGQRYGYTF; CDR3 DNA: TGTGCCAGTAGTATGTACGGACAGCGGTATGGCTACACCTTC
J gene: TRBJ2-7; V gene: TRBV9; D gene: NA; clone size: once; CDR3 protein: CASSVEGEHSYEQYF; CDR3 DNA: TGTGCCAGCAGCGTAGAGGGGGAGCACTCCTACGAGCAGTACTTC
J gene: TRBJ2-1; V gene: TRBV5-5; D gene: TRBD1; clone size: NA; CDR3 protein: CASSSDDRASSYNEQFF; CDR3 DNA: TGTGCCAGCAGCTCAGACGACAGGGCAAGCTCCTACAATGAGCAGTTCTTC
J gene: TRBJ1-2; V gene: TRBV16; D gene: TRBD1; clone size: NA; CDR3 protein: CASSQSRQGPLIGYTF; CDR3 DNA: TGTGCCAGCAGCCAATCGAGACAGGGTCCTTTAATTGGCTACACCTTC
J gene: TRBJ1-4; V gene: TRBV28; D gene: TRBD1; clone size: NA; CDR3 protein: CASSLSPGQAGEKLFF; CDR3 DNA: TGTGCCAGCAGTTTATCCCCGGGACAGGCCGGCGAAAAACTGTTTTTT
J gene: TRBJ1-5; V gene: TRBV19; D gene: NA; clone size: NA; CDR3 protein: CASQSSTVYSNQPQHF; CDR3 DNA: TGTGCCAGCCAATCAAGCACGGTTTATAGCAATCAGCCCCAGCATTTT
J gene: TRBJ1-1; V gene: TRBV19; D gene: NA; clone size: NA; CDR3 protein: CASSPPLTKSGTEAFF; CDR3 DNA: TGTGCCAGTAGTCCTCCTTTAACGAAATCGGGGACTGAAGCTTTCTTT
J gene: TRBJ2-7; V gene: TRBV6-1; D gene: TRBD2; clone size: NA; CDR3 protein: CASSERTSGSYEQYF; CDR3 DNA: TGTGCCAGCAGTGAAAGGACTAGCGGGAGTTACGAGCAGTACTTC
J gene: TRBJ2-1; V gene: TRBV19; D gene: NA; clone size: NA; CDR3 protein: CASSIWGQSNYNEQFF; CDR3 DNA: TGTGCCAGTAGTATATGGGGGCAATCCAATTACAATGAGCAGTTCTTC